Each of the 7 T cell receptor beta chains below was sequenced from the same sample in a study of OX40 agonist ivuxolimab in advanced cancers. Produced via immunoSEQ multiplex PCR; TCRdb's table is partial and in-frame only. The sample has tens of thousands of clones, roughly nine tenths seen once. The specimen was CD4+ or CD8+ T cells sorted from blood, collected in a trial of the OX40 agonist ivuxolimab. The source of these receptors is an adult with an advanced solid tumor such as melanoma, head and neck, liver or kidney cancer.

The gene calls are TRBV12-2 and TRBJ1-1; TRBD1 is the table's D call, not checked against the DNA. TRBV12-2 is tagged as a pseudogene. The CDR3 contains 12 residues. The CDR3 nucleotides read TGTGCAAGTCGCCCCGGACAGATTGAAGCTTTCTTT. This translates into CASRPGQIEAFF.

The V call is TRBV5-1, the J call TRBJ1-2, with D hard to call. V dropped 4 bases and J dropped 2 bases, with 9 bases sitting between them. Germline V lookup: CDR1 SGHRS, CDR2 YFSETQ. The CDR3 is 13 residues long. CDR3 region: CASSPGGNYGYTF. The CDR3 region has the DNA TGCGCCAGCAGCCCGGGAGGGAACTATGGCTACACCTTC.

The rearrangement joins TRBV5-4 to TRBJ2-7, with D perhaps TRBD1 or TRBD2 (6 bases each). The CDR3 is made up of 13 amino acids. Looked up from germline, CDR1 is SGHNT and CDR2 is YYREEE (reference sequence). V lost 2 bases to trimming and J lost 6 bases, with 12 bases between them. CDR3 protein: CASSLGGRSEQYF. The CDR3 coding sequence is TGTGCCAGCAGCTTAGGGGGGCGCTCCGAGCAGTACTTC. Looking up the rest from reference TRBV5-4 and TRBJ2-7 gives the full variable domain: ETGVTQSPTHLIKTRGQQVTLRCSSQSGHNTVSWYQQALGQGPQFIFQYYREEENGRGNFPPRFSGLQFPNYSSELNVNALELDDSALYLCASSLGGRSEQYFGPGTRLTVT.

Concerning this clone itself: The final CDR3 position lacks the conserved phenylalanine or tryptophan, pointing to a likely read error. The DNA is omitted, as the CDR3 cannot be located on it reliably, and the CDR3 follows TCRdb's listing. The CDR3 is CASSLEGPEGL. This chain connects TRBV7-2 to TRBJ1-1. With termini counted, the CDR3 has 11 amino acids. Germline lookup yields CDR1 SGHTA and CDR2 FQGNSA.

The chain has TRBV10-2 and TRBJ2-1; 12 positions match TRBD2. Germline CDR1 and CDR2: WSHSY and SAAADI. This CDR3 spans 14 amino acids. V was clipped by 5 bases and J by 8 bases; unmatched bases: 4. CDR3 DNA: TGCGCCAGCAGTTCTAGCGGGAGGGCCTATGAGCAGTTCTTC. It is translated as CASSSSGRAYEQFF.

J is TRBJ2-1 and V is TRBV21-1; TRBD2, the table's D call, lacks a check against the DNA. TRBV21-1 is labeled a pseudogene. This CDR3 is 16 amino acids long. This CDR3 is CASSTRTTSSYNEQFF. CDR3 coding DNA: TGTGCCAGCAGCACCCGGACTACCAGCTCCTACAATGAGCAGTTCTTC.

The V and J genes are TRBV10-3 and TRBJ1-3; D is ambiguous. CDR3 size: 11 residues. The germline V gene has CDR1 ENHRY and CDR2 SYGVKD. Trimming shortened V by 6 bases and J by 4 bases, and 4 bases separated the two germline ends. As DNA, the CDR3 is TGTGCCATCAGCAGGGGAAACACCATATATTTT. Protein sequence: CAISRGNTIYF.